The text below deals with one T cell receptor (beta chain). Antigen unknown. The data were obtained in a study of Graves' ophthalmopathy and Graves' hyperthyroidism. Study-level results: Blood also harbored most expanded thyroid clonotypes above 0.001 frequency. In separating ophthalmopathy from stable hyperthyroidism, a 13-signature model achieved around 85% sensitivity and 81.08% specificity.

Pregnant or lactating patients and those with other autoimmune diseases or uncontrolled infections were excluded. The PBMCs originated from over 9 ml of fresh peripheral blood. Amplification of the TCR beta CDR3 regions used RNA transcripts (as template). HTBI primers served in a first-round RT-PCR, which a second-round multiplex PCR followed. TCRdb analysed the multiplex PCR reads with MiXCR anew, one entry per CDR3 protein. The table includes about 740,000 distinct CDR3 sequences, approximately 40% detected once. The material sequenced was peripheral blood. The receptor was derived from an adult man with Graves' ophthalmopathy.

CDR3: CASSPYRGGETQHF. In nucleotides, the CDR3 is TGTGCCAGCAGCCCGTACAGGGGTGGTGAGACCCAGCATTTT. The gene calls are TRBV7-9 and TRBJ1-5; TRBD1 agrees at 7 bases. The CDR3 is 14 amino acids. Germline CDR1 reads SEHNR; CDR2 reads FQNEAQ (reference sequence). Trimming cost V 5 bases and J 11 bases; bases outside gene matches: 12.